The entry that follows covers one TCR beta chain sequence. Germline CDR1 and CDR2: SGHRS and YFSETQ. The CDR3 is 15 residues long. The germline V and J ends were trimmed by 2 bases and 7 bases, with 13 bases remaining between them. The data are from a study of shared clonotypes between healthy human individuals. Sequenced by immunoSEQ multiplex PCR; TCRdb stores in-frame clones only, minus some. The sample lists some 2,400,000 clones; around 95% were seen once. The TCR comes from a man younger than 35 in good health. This chain uses TRBV5-1 with TRBJ1-6, with D perhaps TRBD1 (5 bases). Sequenced sample: naive CD4+ T cells sorted from blood. As for subset: CD45RA+ positively selected. The CDR3 loop is CASSLSGTDNSPLHF. DNA for the CDR3: TGCGCCAGCAGCTTATCCGGGACGGACAATTCACCCCTCCACTTT.